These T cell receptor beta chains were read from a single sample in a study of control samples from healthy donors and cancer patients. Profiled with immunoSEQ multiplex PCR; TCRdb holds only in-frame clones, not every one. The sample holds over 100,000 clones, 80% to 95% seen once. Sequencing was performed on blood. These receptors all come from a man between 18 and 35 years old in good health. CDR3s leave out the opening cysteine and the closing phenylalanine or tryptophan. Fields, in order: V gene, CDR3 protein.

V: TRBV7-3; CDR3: ASRLLAASTDTQY
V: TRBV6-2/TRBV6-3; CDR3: ASSHPSGGYT
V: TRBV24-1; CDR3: ATSGGASDTGELF
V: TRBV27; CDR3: ASSLSRQNYGYT
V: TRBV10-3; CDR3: AISETGETPLH
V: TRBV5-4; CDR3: ASSFQGPSYEQY
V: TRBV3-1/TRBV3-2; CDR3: ASSQETSGGAQF
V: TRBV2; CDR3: ASSEGQGQGELF
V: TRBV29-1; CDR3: SVSGGGDTDTQY
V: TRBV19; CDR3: ASNPRPKQGAMNTEAF
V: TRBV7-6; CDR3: ASSLGVGSTDTQY
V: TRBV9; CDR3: ASSATPAGDEQF
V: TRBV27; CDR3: ASSLSRRGGPDNEQF
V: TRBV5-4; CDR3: ASSLVGTGGGYT
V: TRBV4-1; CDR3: ASSIDRSFGSGANVLT
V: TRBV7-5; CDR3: ARSRDSPSGEAF
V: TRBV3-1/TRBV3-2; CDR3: ASSPRWAGTSGANQPQH
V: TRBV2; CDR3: ASSDERSAAAY
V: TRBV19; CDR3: ASSTSSNQPQH
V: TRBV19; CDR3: ASSETYDRASYEQY
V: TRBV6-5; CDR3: ASNPGRISGNTIY
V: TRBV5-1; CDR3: ASSLAGGYEQF
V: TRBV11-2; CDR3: ASREGANTGELF
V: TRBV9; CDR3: ASSVGQGQDYGYT
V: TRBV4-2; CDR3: ASSQPDSYEQY
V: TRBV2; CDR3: ASNRNMNTEAF